This TCR beta chain was recorded in a study of CD8+ T cells in alopecia areata. Across the study: A regimen of oral tofacitinib, 5 to 10 mg twice daily, was given to treated patients. Treatment with tofacitinib (6 to 18 months) was followed by 6 months off drug. Study results and limitations: It was lesional scalp, especially alopecia totalis/universalis, that showed higher clonality than normal scalp.

Peripheral blood and lesional scalp punch biopsies came from alopecia areata patients. Reverse transcription of extracted RNA yielded cDNA, which provided the sequencing template. Clones were read by immunoSEQ multiplex PCR, and TCRdb kept only the in-frame ones, dropping some. The repertoire has 6,500 to 8,500 clones, roughly 70% of them found once; the top ten carry under 25%. About this clone itself: Its antigen is unidentified.

Germline V gene lookup returns CDR1 LGHNA and CDR2 YSLEER. Trimming removed 1 base at V and 5 bases at J, with 14 bases between. The CDR3 sequence is 15 residues long. This receptor was identified in a human donor with alopecia areata. The sequenced sample was skin, obtained at week 0. The genes are TRBV4-3 and TRBJ1-1; D is possibly TRBD1 (5 bases). CDR3 nucleotides: TGCGCCAGCAGCCAAGTGGGGACGGCTAGGACTGAAGCTTTCTTT. Its protein is CASSQVGTARTEAFF.